This T cell receptor (beta chain) came from a study of T-cell memory formation after mild COVID-19. Overall study: Across donors, TCR clusters were largely donor specific.

The authors produced TCR alpha and TCR beta cDNA libraries with sample barcodes and UMIs by 5'RACE using constant-segment primers. Each CDR3 protein gets one entry after TCRdb re-called the 5' RACE reads with MiXCR. The sample lists 250,000 to 350,000 distinct CDR3 sequences; just under 20% were seen once. The germline V and J ends were trimmed by 0 bases and 2 bases, with 11 bases remaining between them. The CDR3 length is 14 residues. CDR1 and CDR2 (germline): GTSNPN, SVGIG (reference sequence). General study findings and limits: Contracting CD4+ clones sat mainly in CM and EM; CD8+ in EMRA. Pre-infection memory showed some responding clones, and this suggested that cross-reactive memory joined.

This clonotype was recorded a few times. The antigen is undetermined. Sequenced material: PBMCs or a T cell subset sorted from them (not recorded which). The chain recombines TRBV30 with TRBJ2-7; D perhaps matches TRBD1 (5 bases). The sequence derives from a man aged 18 to 29 who had mild COVID-19 (a few samples of this study predate the infection). Cell type and time point are not known. The CDR3 DNA is TGTGCCTGGAGTGTACCTTCAGGGACCTACGAGCAGTACTTC. Protein sequence: CAWSVPSGTYEQYF. Full variable domain (rest looked up from reference TRBV30 and TRBJ2-7): SQTIHQWPATLVQPVGSPLSLECTVEGTSNPNLYWYRQAAGRGLQLLFYSVGIGQISSEVPQNLSASRPQDRQFILSSKKLLLSDSGFYLCAWSVPSGTYEQYFGPGTRLTVT.